The source of this T cell receptor beta chain is a study of blood T cell repertoires in COVID-19. Across the study: PBMCs, B-cell-depleted T cells, or T cells were the source of the cDNA or gDNA that made up the material.

Patients at the Seattle site were enrolled during active infection and followed longitudinally. Methods used by the authors: The assay estimated nucleated cells by amplifying reference gene primers. Sequencing was performed with immunoSEQ multiplex PCR; in TCRdb, only in-frame clones are kept and a portion is missing. V, J and clone size derive from that table, while D and trimming were established from the DNA sequence. The sample carries around 360,000 clones, around 87% recorded once. Germline lookup yields CDR1 SNHLY and CDR2 FYNNEI. Trimming removed 5 bases from V and 3 bases from J; junction bases left unmatched: 6. The length of the CDR3 is 15 residues.

This chain joins TRBV2 and TRBJ2-4; 8 nucleotides agree with TRBD1. This sequence was found in a woman aged 25 to 39 with COVID-19, enrolled during active disease. The sample comprised peripheral blood. The CDR3 protein is CASSQDREVKNIQYF. In DNA form, the CDR3 reads TGTGCCAGCAGTCAGGACAGGGAAGTCAAAAACATTCAGTACTTC.